This passage covers 18 T cell receptor beta chains from one sample sequenced in a study of blood T cell repertoires in COVID-19. Profiled with immunoSEQ multiplex PCR; TCRdb holds only in-frame clones, not every one. The profile shows under 300,000 clones, approximately 84% of them singletons. What was sequenced was peripheral blood. Receptors were obtained from a man over 45 with acute or convalescent COVID-19.

This chain uses TRBV6-5 with TRBJ1-4; TRBD1 matches at 11 bases. The CDR3 spans 14 residues. The J segment lost 7 bases and the V segment lost 7 bases, leaving 5 bases of the junction unmatched. Germline CDR1 MNHEY, CDR2 SVGAGI. For the CDR3, the DNA is TGTGCCAGCATCCGGGACAGGGGGGGTGAAAAACTGTTTTTT. Translated, it gives CASIRDRGGEKLFF.

This rearrangement joins TRBV6-6 to TRBJ2-3; 8 positions agree with TRBD2. Per the germline V gene, CDR1 is MNHNY and CDR2 is SVGAGI (reference sequence). The CDR3 loop spans 16 amino acids. Trimming took 0 bases from V and 4 from J; bases not matched to a gene: 6. CDR3 nucleotide sequence: TGTGCCAGCAGTTACTCGCTCGCGGGGGGATCAGATACGCAGTATTTT. Encoded protein: CASSYSLAGGSDTQYF.

The chain recombines TRBV6-5 with TRBJ2-1, with 7 bases fitting TRBD2. J was trimmed by 10 bases and V by 6 bases; bases with no gene match: 12. Germline CDR1 and CDR2: MNHEY and SVGAGI. The CDR3 is 14 residues long. The CDR3 sequence: CASSYTSARGEQFF. The CDR3 nucleotides read TGTGCCAGCAGCTATACTAGCGCCAGAGGGGAGCAGTTCTTC.

The chain uses TRBV7-9 and TRBJ1-4, with D possibly being TRBD1 (5 bases). There are 16 residues in the CDR3. Germline V gene lookup returns CDR1 SEHNR and CDR2 FQNEAQ (reference sequence). The V gene lost 6 bases and the J gene lost 0 bases, with 14 bases spanning the gap. CDR3 DNA: TGTGCCAGCAGGGGGCTGTACGGGCCAACTAATGAAAAACTGTTTTTT. This gives the protein CASRGLYGPTNEKLFF.

This clone came up once. The chain is built from TRBV10-3 and TRBJ2-7, with D possibly TRBD1 on 5 matching bases. Trimming removed 4 bases at V and 2 bases at J, with 18 bases between. Germline CDR1 reads ENHRY; CDR2 reads SYGVKD. The CDR3 totals 16 residues. The chain's CDR3 is CAISGPGKLSAYEQYF. CDR3 nucleotides: TGTGCCATCAGTGGCCCAGGGAAATTATCCGCCTACGAGCAGTACTTC.

This sequence joins TRBV4-2 and TRBJ2-2, with TRBD2 matching 8 bases. In germline, CDR1 is LGHNA, CDR2 YNFKEQ. V shed 5 bases, J shed 4 bases, and the junction held 3 bases outside the gene matches. There are 14 residues in the CDR3. Here the CDR3 DNA reads TGTGCCAGCAGCTTGGGACTAGGCACCGGGGAGCTGTTTTTT. This codes for CASSLGLGTGELFF.

As concerns this clone: This same CDR3 is encoded by further DNA sequences in the sample. The chain joins TRBV27 to TRBJ2-7; no definite D call. V was cut by 4 bases and J by 3 bases, with 4 bases left in between. The germline gives CDR1 MNHEY, CDR2 SMNVEV (reference sequence). The length of the CDR3 is 11 residues. CDR3 sequence reads: CASSSLYEQYF. CDR3 coding DNA: TGTGCCAGCAGTTCTCTCTACGAGCAGTACTTC.

The chain is built from TRBV5-1 and TRBJ1-2; 7 bases align to TRBD1. Germline trimming cut 4 bases from V and 5 bases from J; bases unmatched to any gene: 11. The CDR3 is 15 amino acids. The germline V gene encodes CDR1 SGHRS and CDR2 YFSETQ. The CDR3 loop reads CASSPTGETYYGYTF. CDR3 coding DNA: TGCGCCAGCAGCCCTACAGGGGAAACCTATTATGGCTACACCTTC.

This clone was seen just once. The rearrangement links TRBV30 to TRBJ2-1; 7 nucleotides match TRBD1. The germline CDR1 and CDR2 sequences are GTSNPN and SVGIG (reference sequence). After removal of 1 base from V and 6 bases from J, the junction contained 9 bases not matched to a gene. CDR3 size: 15 residues. CDR3 amino acids: CAWSAPDRIGNEQFF. CDR3 DNA sequence: TGTGCCTGGAGTGCCCCGGACAGGATTGGCAATGAGCAGTTCTTC. The full variable domain, with the rest looked up from reference TRBV30 and TRBJ2-1, is SQTIHQWPATLVQPVGSPLSLECTVEGTSNPNLYWYRQAAGRGLQLLFYSVGIGQISSEVPQNLSASRPQDRQFILSSKKLLLSDSGFYLCAWSAPDRIGNEQFFGPGTRLTVL.

Only one count was recorded for this clone. This chain uses TRBV6-5 with TRBJ1-2; D perhaps matches TRBD1 (6 bases). This CDR3 contains 12 residues. V dropped 2 bases and J dropped 10 bases, with 11 bases sitting between them. The germline CDR1 and CDR2 sequences are MNHEY and SVGAGI. The CDR3 nucleotides are TGTGCCAGCAGTTACAACAGGGTAGCCTACACCTTC. This encodes CASSYNRVAYTF.

In its sample, this clone was seen once. This rearrangement joins TRBV4-1 to TRBJ1-5; TRBD1 might be the D (6 bases). CDR1 and CDR2 from the germline V gene are MGHRA and YSYEKL. The CDR3 totals 15 residues. V lost 1 base and J 6 bases, leaving 13 bases between the germline ends. The CDR3 sequence: CASSQGSGGVQPQHF. CDR3 nucleotide sequence: TGCGCCAGCAGCCAAGGGTCGGGGGGCGTTCAGCCCCAGCATTTT.

The CDR3 protein is CASRLGQGNTIYF. CDR3 nucleotide sequence: TGTGCCAGCAGGCTGGGACAAGGAAACACCATATATTTT. The J gene is TRBJ1-3, the V gene TRBV2, with D possibly being TRBD1 (6 bases). The CDR3 runs 13 residues. Trimming removed 6 bases from V and 4 bases from J, with 10 bases in between. The V gene's germline CDR1 is SNHLY and CDR2 FYNNEI.

This clone was seen a single time. This chain joins TRBV14 and TRBJ1-2, with TRBD1 matching 9 bases. V lost 3 bases, J lost 5 bases, and 13 bases stayed unmatched. The CDR3 sequence is 17 residues long. CDR1 is SGHDN and CDR2 is FVKESK in the germline V gene. The CDR3 DNA reads as TGTGCCAGCAGCCATAGGACAGGGGCGATTCGGGATTATGGCTACACCTTC. This sequence encodes CASSHRTGAIRDYGYTF.

The chain employs TRBV12-3 or TRBV12-4 and TRBJ1-2, with a tentative D call TRBD1 (5 bases). Trimming shortened V by 5 bases and J by 4 bases, and 11 bases separated the two germline ends. The CDR3 loop spans 13 amino acids. The CDR3 protein is CASSGAVLYGYTF. CDR3 nucleotides: TGTGCCAGCAGTGGGGCCGTGCTCTATGGCTACACCTTC.

V is TRBV7-9 and J is TRBJ1-4; no clear D. Germline values: CDR1 SEHNR, CDR2 FQNEAQ (reference sequence). Deletions cut 1 base from V and 4 bases from J, with 4 bases between. The CDR3 covers 13 residues. The CDR3: CASSLGYNEKLFF. In DNA form, the CDR3 reads TGTGCCAGCAGCTTAGGCTATAATGAAAAACTGTTTTTT.

The chain combines TRBV29-1 with TRBJ1-2, with 8 bases aligning to TRBD1. CDR3 size: 12 residues. The ends lost 6 bases at V and 4 bases at J; junction bases unmatched: 4. Looked up from germline, CDR1 is SQVTM and CDR2 is ANQGSEA. The CDR3 loop is CSVTGGPYGYTF. CDR3 bases: TGCAGCGTCACAGGGGGTCCCTATGGCTACACCTTC.

The chain recombines TRBV10-3 with TRBJ1-4, with 9 bases identical to TRBD1. The germline V gene encodes CDR1 ENHRY and CDR2 SYGVKD. The J segment lost 7 bases and the V segment lost 6 bases, leaving 3 bases of the junction unmatched. This CDR3 is 13 amino acids long. In DNA form, the CDR3 reads TGTGCCATCAGACAGGGGGCCGCTGAAAAACTGTTTTTT. This gives the protein CAIRQGAAEKLFF.

As regards this clone: The junction departs from germline at one end; a sequencing error may be responsible. V gene TRBV7-7 combines with J gene TRBJ2-5, with 12 bases that match TRBD2. This CDR3 contains 16 residues. Per germline, CDR1 SSHAT and CDR2 FNYEAQ (reference sequence). The CDR3 DNA sequence: TGTGCTAGCAGCCCAGGACTAGCGGGGTCACAAGAGACCCAGTACTTC. Protein: CASSPGLAGSQETQYF. Combining the CDR3 with reference TRBV7-7 and TRBJ2-5 gives the whole variable domain GAGVSQSPRYKVTKRGQDVTLRCDPISSHATLYWYQQALGQGPEFLTYFNYEAQPDKSGLPSDRFSAERPEGSISTLTIQRTEQRDSAMYRCASSPGLAGSQETQYFGPGTRLLVL.